The 27 T cell receptor beta chains below all came from one sample that was sequenced in a study of T-cell reconstitution after alpha-beta-depleted transplantation in children. Unique molecular identifiers were incorporated during preparation of the TCRbeta library. A single record per CDR3 protein comes from TCRdb applying MiXCR to the PCR reads. The sample shows roughly 200,000 distinct CDR3 sequences, over 5.5% of them seen only once. This material consisted of PBMCs from the stem cell graft donor, taken from the stem cell graft. The receptor set was obtained from a human donor who donated a stem cell graft to a child with Wiskott-Aldrich syndrome.

This clonotype came up many times. The chain links TRBV28 to TRBJ2-1; 8 bases map to TRBD1. V was pared by 5 bases and J by 3 bases, with 6 bases of the junction left unmatched. The CDR3 is 15 residues long. From germline, CDR1 is MDHEN and CDR2 SYDVKM. As DNA, the CDR3 is TGTGCCAGCAGTCCAACGGGACAGGACTACAATGAGCAGTTCTTC. This gives the protein CASSPTGQDYNEQFF.

This clonotype occurred many times. This chain joins TRBV20-1 and TRBJ2-3; D might be TRBD2 (6 bases). Germline V CDR1 and CDR2: DFQATT, SNEGSKA (reference sequence). V lost 3 bases and J lost 2, with 9 bases in between. This CDR3 has 13 residues. The CDR3 DNA sequence: TGCAGTGCTAGGGGCGGGGCCACAGATACGCAGTATTTT. Residues: CSARGGATDTQYF.

There are many counts of this clonotype. This chain uses TRBV2 with TRBJ2-1; the match to TRBD2 covers 11 bases. The germline V gene encodes CDR1 SNHLY and CDR2 FYNNEI. Losses at the gene ends were 8 bases for V and 5 bases for J; bases not matched to a gene: 5. The CDR3 has 14 residues. The CDR3 spells CASAQTSGDNEQFF. In nucleotides, the CDR3 is TGTGCCAGCGCCCAGACTAGCGGGGACAATGAGCAGTTCTTC.

This clonotype was seen repeatedly, ten times or more. The CDR3 here is CSVRTSGGVSYNEQFF. CDR3 coding DNA: TGCAGCGTGAGGACTAGCGGGGGGGTCTCCTACAATGAGCAGTTCTTC. The chain employs TRBV29-1 and TRBJ2-1; the match to TRBD2 covers 15 bases. The CDR3 covers 16 residues. The V gene end was trimmed by 6 bases and the J gene end by 0 bases; junction bases not matched to a gene: 3. Germline V CDR1 and CDR2: SQVTM, ANQGSEA.

This clonotype appeared many times. The chain uses TRBV15 and TRBJ2-2; 7 nucleotides align to TRBD2. Trimming took 3 bases from V and 5 from J; bases not matched to a gene: 12. The CDR3 runs 17 residues. The germline gives CDR1 LNHNV, CDR2 YYDKDF (reference sequence). The CDR3: CATSRRWPSGGTGELFF. The CDR3 nucleotides read TGTGCCACCAGCAGGCGCTGGCCTAGCGGCGGTACCGGGGAGCTGTTTTTT.

Remarks on this clonotype: This may stem from a read error, because a much larger clone lies one nucleotide away. This sequence joins TRBV7-8 and TRBJ2-2, with 14 bases matching TRBD2. CDR1 and CDR2 (germline): SGHVS, FQNEAQ. The CDR3 sequence is 18 residues long. V lost 5 bases, J lost 3 bases, and 8 bases stayed unmatched. Here the CDR3 reads CASSPRTSGGTYTGELFF. The CDR3 DNA reads as TGTGCCAGCAGCCCCAGGACTAGCGGGGGGACGTACACCGGGGAGCTGTTTTTT.

J is TRBJ2-4 and V is TRBV18; 9 bases line up with TRBD1. Germline-derived CDR1 and CDR2 are KGHSH and LQKENI. This CDR3 is 16 amino acids long. Trimming at V came to 3 bases and at J to 6 bases, leaving 9 bases not matched to a gene. CDR3 nucleotide sequence: TGTGCCAGCTCACCCCAGAACAGGGGGCGCGTAAACATTCAGTACTTC. Protein sequence: CASSPQNRGRVNIQYF.

The chain carries TRBV10-3 and TRBJ2-6; D is ambiguous. Germline V gene data show CDR1 as ENHRY and CDR2 as SYGVKD. This CDR3 comprises 17 residues. Trimming removed 3 bases at V and 0 bases at J, with 12 bases between. In nucleotides, the CDR3 is TGTGCCATCAGTGAAAATAACCTGCCCTCTGGGGCCAACGTCCTGACTTTC. Translated: CAISENNLPSGANVLTF.

This clonotype appeared many times. The V gene is TRBV5-6, the J gene TRBJ2-3; a weak D match, TRBD1 (7 bases). The CDR3 spans 16 residues. V was shortened by 0 bases and J by 2 bases, with 13 bases between the two germline ends. Germline CDR1 is SGHDT and CDR2 is YYEEEE. CDR3: CASSLGQGDFTDTQYF. CDR3 bases: TGTGCCAGCAGCTTGGGGCAGGGGGACTTCACAGATACGCAGTATTTT.

Many counts were recorded for this clonotype. J is TRBJ1-5 and V is TRBV12-3 or TRBV12-4; tentatively, D is TRBD1 (6 bases). V was trimmed by 7 bases and J by 1 base, leaving 14 bases between them. The CDR3 is 15 residues long. The DNA for the CDR3 is TGTGCCAGCACCATACAGGGAGGCAGCAATCAGCCCCAGCATTTT. Translating it yields CASTIQGGSNQPQHF.

In its sample, this clonotype was seen many times. The V gene is TRBV27, the J gene TRBJ1-6; D gene ambiguous. The CDR3 consists of 15 residues. V lost 2 bases, J lost 7 bases, and 12 bases lay in between. Looked up from germline, CDR1 is MNHEY and CDR2 is SMNVEV (reference sequence). The CDR3 DNA is TGTGCCAGCAGTTTACAGGATAGGGCGAATTCACCCCTCCACTTT. It is translated as CASSLQDRANSPLHF.

Comment on this clonotype: This may stem from a read error, because a much larger clone lies one nucleotide away. V and J are TRBV5-1 and TRBJ2-1, with TRBD2 matching over 7 bases. This CDR3 contains 15 residues. Per the germline V gene, CDR1 is SGHRS and CDR2 is YFSETQ. The CDR3 region has the DNA TGCGCCAGCAGCCCGCGACTAGCCTCCTACAATGGGCAGTTCTTC. This translates into CASSPRLASYNGQFF.

This clonotype occurred many times. Here the CDR3 reads CASSLVVGIGDTQYF. The CDR3 DNA reads as TGCGCCAGCAGCCTGGTAGTGGGAATTGGAGATACGCAGTATTTT. The chain couples TRBV5-1 to TRBJ2-3; D is unresolved. Germline V gene lookup returns CDR1 SGHRS and CDR2 YFSETQ. This CDR3 has 15 amino acids. V lost 4 bases, J lost 5 bases, and 17 bases lay in between.

This clonotype came up many times. The rearrangement uses TRBV4-1 and TRBJ2-7; D perhaps matches TRBD1 (5 bases). This CDR3 contains 16 residues. In germline, CDR1 is MGHRA, CDR2 YSYEKL. V lost 3 bases and J 6 bases, leaving 21 bases between the germline ends. The DNA for the CDR3 is TGCGCCAGCAGCCAGGAAGGCGGACACTTGGACGGCGAGCAGTACTTC. Its translation: CASSQEGGHLDGEQYF.

In this sample, this clonotype turned up many times. This chain connects TRBV7-2 to TRBJ1-5; the D is unclear. V lost 0 bases and J lost 4, with 10 bases in between. The CDR3 length is 15 residues. The germline V gene encodes CDR1 SGHTA and CDR2 FQGNSA. The CDR3: CASSLAGRNNQPQHF. CDR3 in DNA: TGTGCCAGCAGCTTAGCAGGACGGAATAATCAGCCCCAGCATTTT.

In this sample, this clonotype turned up many times. This CDR3 reads CASSDDPSPGNTIYF. CDR3 in DNA: TGTGCCAGCAGCGACGACCCTTCCCCGGGAAACACCATATATTTT. The V and J genes are TRBV3-1 and TRBJ1-3; D not resolved. Trimming took off 5 bases at V and 4 bases at J, with 15 bases between the two ends. Germline CDR1 and CDR2: LGHDT and YNNKEL (reference sequence). The CDR3 totals 15 residues.

Many counts were recorded for this clonotype. The rearrangement uses TRBV3-1 and TRBJ2-1; 8 nucleotides align to TRBD1. V shed 3 bases, J shed 4 bases, and the junction held 5 bases outside the gene matches. The CDR3 has 15 amino acids. Germline V gene sequence: CDR1 LGHDT, CDR2 YNNKEL (reference sequence). The CDR3 spells CASSQEGQGYNEQFF. CDR3 nucleotide sequence: TGTGCCAGCAGCCAGGAAGGACAGGGATACAATGAGCAGTTCTTC.

The table lists this clonotype with a few counts. This chain links TRBV28 with TRBJ2-3; D gene unclear. V lost 5 bases and J lost 0, with 6 bases in between. The CDR3 runs to 13 residues. Germline CDR1 and CDR2: MDHEN and SYDVKM. Here the CDR3 reads CASSIVSTDTQYF. CDR3 DNA sequence: TGTGCCAGCAGTATCGTAAGCACAGATACGCAGTATTTT.

This clonotype occurred a few times. DNA for the CDR3: TGCACCGGACCCGAGAGGAACACTGAAGCTTTCTTT. This encodes CTGPERNTEAFF. The chain uses TRBV20-1 and TRBJ1-1, with D unclear. CDR1 and CDR2 from the germline V gene are DFQATT and SNEGSKA (reference sequence). This CDR3 is built from 12 residues.

The chain recombines TRBV7-8 with TRBJ2-1; 7 nucleotides line up with TRBD1. Per germline, CDR1 SGHVS and CDR2 FQNEAQ. Germline trimming cut 5 bases from V and 5 bases from J; bases unmatched to any gene: 18. This CDR3 comprises 18 residues. The CDR3: CASSQTPGTVLRHNEQFF. CDR3 DNA sequence: TGTGCCAGCAGCCAAACGCCCGGGACAGTTCTCCGACACAATGAGCAGTTCTTC.

This clonotype came up many times. This rearrangement joins TRBV5-5 to TRBJ1-5; D is undetermined. From germline, CDR1 is SGHKS and CDR2 YYEKEE (reference sequence). The CDR3 is 13 residues long. Trimming pared 0 bases from V and 6 bases from J, leaving 7 bases between. In DNA, the CDR3 is TGTGCCAGCAGCTTGGGAGAGGTTCAGCCCCAGCATTTT. Its protein is CASSLGEVQPQHF.

This clonotype was detected ten times or more. The genes are TRBV12-3 or TRBV12-4 and TRBJ2-1; TRBD1 agrees at 7 bases. J gave up 6 bases and V 3 bases, and 5 bases lay outside the gene matches. The CDR3 length is 14 residues. The CDR3 DNA follows: TGTGCCAGCAGTTTTATATGGGACAGCAATGAGCAGTTCTTC. The encoded protein is CASSFIWDSNEQFF.

Many counts were recorded for this clonotype. The V and J genes are TRBV12-3 or TRBV12-4 and TRBJ2-5; 8 positions match TRBD1. This CDR3 spans 15 amino acids. The ends lost 5 bases at V and 1 base at J; junction bases unmatched: 6. CDR3 residues: CASSPDRGRQETQYF. DNA of the CDR3: TGTGCCAGCAGTCCTGACAGGGGCCGCCAAGAGACCCAGTACTTC.

This clonotype came up many times. V is TRBV5-1 and J is TRBJ2-7; maybe TRBD1 (6 bases). The CDR3 is 14 amino acids. Trimming pared 6 bases from V and 0 bases from J, leaving 13 bases between. The V gene's germline CDR1 is SGHRS and CDR2 YFSETQ. The CDR3 sequence: CASTLRDNSYEQYF. The CDR3 DNA reads TGCGCCAGCACCCTCCGGGACAACTCCTACGAGCAGTACTTC.

This clonotype was counted many times. The V and J genes are TRBV29-1 and TRBJ2-1; the D gene is possibly TRBD2 (5 bases). This CDR3 spans 13 amino acids. Between the trimmed V and J ends, which lost 4 bases and 5 bases, there was a span of 12 bases. Germline V gene data show CDR1 as SQVTM and CDR2 as ANQGSEA. CDR3 amino acids: CSVGVSGHNEQFF. The CDR3 DNA reads as TGCAGCGTTGGGGTCAGCGGCCACAATGAGCAGTTCTTC.

This clonotype showed up many times. The chain is built from TRBV4-3 and TRBJ2-5; 12 nucleotides line up with TRBD2. V was clipped by 0 bases and J by 4 bases; unmatched bases: 0. The CDR3 sequence is 15 residues long. The V gene's germline CDR1 is LGHNA and CDR2 YSLEER. CDR3 DNA: TGCGCCAGCAGCCAAGAACTAGCGGGAGGAGAGACCCAGTACTTC. As protein: CASSQELAGGETQYF.

This clonotype was seen ten or more times. The chain recombines TRBV6-4 with TRBJ2-3; 8 nucleotides line up with TRBD1. CDR1 MRHNA and CDR2 SNTAGT come from the germline V gene. After removal of 3 bases from V and 0 bases from J, the junction contained 5 bases not matched to a gene. The CDR3 length is 16 residues. The CDR3 region has the DNA TGTGCCAGCAGTGATCACCGGGACAGGAGCACAGATACGCAGTATTTT. It is translated as CASSDHRDRSTDTQYF.